These 30 T cell receptor beta chains originate from one sample sequenced in a study of blood T cell repertoires in COVID-19. TCRdb keeps only in-frame clones here, not all; method: immunoSEQ multiplex PCR. The repertoire has 20,000 to 25,000 clones, around 82% of them found once; the top ten carry roughly 12%. Sequenced input: peripheral blood. The receptor source for this set is a man between 60 and 70 years old with active COVID-19.

This clone was seen a few times. The gene calls are TRBV6-5 and TRBJ2-7, with 11 bases aligning to TRBD2. Germline CDR1 reads MNHEY; CDR2 reads SVGAGI. The CDR3 consists of 15 residues. The V and J ends lost 4 bases and 0 bases, in that order; junction bases with no gene match: 2. CDR3: CASSSLAGGSYEQYF. CDR3 in DNA: TGTGCCAGCAGTTCCCTAGCGGGAGGCTCCTACGAGCAGTACTTC.

The J gene is TRBJ2-7, the V gene TRBV21-1; whether TRBD2, the table's D call, matches the DNA was not checked. TRBV21-1 has pseudogene status. CDR3 length equals 19 residues. The CDR3 here is CASSPPLREVRWFPYEQYF. The CDR3 DNA sequence: TGTGCCAGCAGCCCCCCACTGCGTGAGGTGAGGTGGTTCCCCTACGAGCAGTACTTC.

V gene TRBV5-1 combines with J gene TRBJ2-1, with TRBD2 identical over 8 bases. Germline CDR1 reads SGHRS; CDR2 reads YFSETQ. V was pared by 2 bases and J by 2 bases, with 9 bases of the junction left unmatched. The CDR3 runs 17 residues. The CDR3 nucleotides read TGCGCCAGCAGCTTCAGGCCCAGCGGGAGTACCTACAATGAGCAGTTCTTC. Translated: CASSFRPSGSTYNEQFF.

V and J are TRBV9 and TRBJ2-3; TRBD1 matches at 9 bases. Germline values: CDR1 SGDLS, CDR2 YYNGEE. The CDR3 loop spans 18 amino acids. Unmatched junction bases numbered 10, after V lost 2 bases and J lost 0 bases. CDR3 nucleotide sequence: TGTGCCAGCAGCGTTGGGGCGGGACAGGGTCGAAGCACAGATACGCAGTATTTT. Translating it yields CASSVGAGQGRSTDTQYF.

This chain connects TRBV3-1 (or the pseudogene TRBV3-2) to TRBJ1-1; 7 bases map to TRBD1. V dropped 4 bases and J dropped 11; count of bases not matched to a gene: 4. Germline assignment: CDR1 LGHDT and CDR2 YNNKEL (reference sequence). CDR3 length: 11 amino acids. The CDR3 spells CASSLQGPAFF. The CDR3 coding sequence is TGTGCCAGCAGCCTACAGGGGCCGGCTTTCTTT.

The CDR3, as DNA: TGTGCCATCAGTGAGTCCCAGGTCCCAGGGGAGACCCAGTACTTC. It is translated as CAISESQVPGETQYF. The chain combines TRBV10-3 with TRBJ2-5; possibly TRBD1 for D (5 bases). Germline V gene lookup returns CDR1 ENHRY and CDR2 SYGVKD. CDR3 size: 15 residues. The V end was cut by 0 bases, the J end by 5 bases, with 13 bases between.

This clone was seen only once. The gene calls are TRBV9 and TRBJ2-7, with D perhaps TRBD2 (6 bases). There are 14 residues in the CDR3. The germline V gene has CDR1 SGDLS and CDR2 YYNGEE. Trimming removed 0 bases at V and 4 bases at J, with 11 bases between. In nucleotides, the CDR3 is TGTGCCAGCAGCGTAGGCCCGGGAGAGTACGAGCAGTACTTC. Protein product: CASSVGPGEYEQYF.

This clone appeared once. This chain uses TRBV4-1 with TRBJ2-3; possible D gene TRBD2, 6 bases. CDR3 length: 18 residues. Germline V lookup: CDR1 MGHRA, CDR2 YSYEKL. V lost 1 base, J lost 1 base, and 18 bases lay in between. The CDR3 nucleotides read TGCGCCAGCAGCCAAGGGATTAGCGGTTGGGGTGGCACAGATACGCAGTATTTT. Protein: CASSQGISGWGGTDTQYF.

The chain carries TRBV19 and TRBJ2-7; possibly TRBD2 for D (6 bases). V was pared by 1 base and J by 3 bases, with 13 bases between. The CDR3 is made up of 15 amino acids. Germline V gene lookup returns CDR1 LNHDA and CDR2 SQIVND (reference sequence). CDR3 sequence (DNA): TGTGCCAGTAGTATAGGGAGGGGCAATAGCTACGAGCAGTACTTC. As protein: CASSIGRGNSYEQYF. The complete variable domain, with remaining parts taken from reference TRBV19 and TRBJ2-7, reads DGGITQSPKYLFRKEGQNVTLSCEQNLNHDAMYWYRQDPGQGLRLIYYSQIVNDFQKGDIAEGYSVSREKKESFPLTVTSAQKNPTAFYLCASSIGRGNSYEQYFGPGTRLTVT.

This rearrangement joins TRBV4-1 to TRBJ2-2; weak D call: TRBD2 (5 bases). V dropped 1 base and J dropped 4 bases, with 13 bases sitting between them. Germline loops: CDR1 MGHRA, CDR2 YSYEKL. This CDR3 spans 16 amino acids. The DNA of the CDR3 is TGCGCCAGCAGCCAAGCCGGACTGCGGACCACCGGGGAGCTGTTTTTT. Protein: CASSQAGLRTTGELFF.

The rearrangement uses TRBV10-2 and TRBJ1-2; 8 bases line up with TRBD1. This CDR3 is built from 14 residues. Germline values: CDR1 WSHSY, CDR2 SAAADI. Trimming removed 2 bases from V and 4 bases from J; junction bases left unmatched: 3. The CDR3 reads CASSEPGGGYGYTF. CDR3 coding DNA: TGCGCCAGCAGTGAGCCAGGGGGCGGCTATGGCTACACCTTC.

The chain combines TRBV15 with TRBJ1-1; D unclear. The CDR3 extends over 12 amino acids. CDR1 is LNHNV, CDR2 YYDKDF, per germline (reference sequence). V lost 9 bases and J lost 8, with 16 bases in between. DNA for the CDR3: TGTGCCACGCGGGGATCAAGTTGGGAAGCTTTCTTT. The encoded protein is CATRGSSWEAFF.

This chain joins TRBV4-2 and TRBJ1-3; TRBD1 might be the D (5 bases). This CDR3 is built from 17 residues. The V end was cut by 0 bases, the J end by 6 bases, with 18 bases between. The germline V gene has CDR1 LGHNA and CDR2 YNFKEQ. CDR3 region: CASSQEATGRAENTIYF. The CDR3 DNA reads TGTGCCAGCAGCCAAGAAGCGACCGGCAGGGCTGAAAACACCATATATTTT.

The chain couples TRBV19 to TRBJ2-7, with TRBD2 identical over 8 bases. The CDR3 loop spans 16 amino acids. Germline V gene sequence: CDR1 LNHDA, CDR2 SQIVND (reference sequence). Unmatched junction bases numbered 11, after V lost 5 bases and J lost 2 bases. The CDR3 coding sequence is TGTGCCAGTAGTCGTTTTGGCGGGAGGAACCCCTACGAGCAGTACTTC. Translated: CASSRFGGRNPYEQYF.

This chain uses TRBV5-4 with TRBJ1-1; 7 positions match TRBD1. The CDR3 has 15 residues. V lost 4 bases and J lost 1; bases outside the gene matches: 7. CDR1 is SGHNT, CDR2 YYREEE, per germline (reference sequence). CDR3 loop: CASSTQTGQNTEAFF. CDR3 coding DNA: TGTGCCAGCAGCACCCAGACAGGGCAGAACACTGAAGCTTTCTTT.

This clone was detected only once. This sequence joins TRBV18 and TRBJ2-7; 10 bases match TRBD2. This CDR3 is built from 14 residues. Losses at the gene ends were 5 bases for V and 4 bases for J; bases not matched to a gene: 5. Germline V gene sequence: CDR1 KGHSH, CDR2 LQKENI. The DNA for the CDR3 is TGTGCCAGCTCAACCCAGCGGGAGGGTTACGAGCAGTACTTC. The encoded protein is CASSTQREGYEQYF.

This sequence joins TRBV4-3 and TRBJ2-7; D gene uncertain. Trimming took off 2 bases at V and 4 bases at J, with 9 bases between the two ends. Germline assignment: CDR1 LGHNA and CDR2 YSLEER. This CDR3 is built from 13 residues. The CDR3 region has the DNA TGCGCCAGCAGCCAAATCGACGGGTACGAGCAGTACTTC. This gives the protein CASSQIDGYEQYF.

The J gene is TRBJ2-7, the V gene TRBV5-4, with 7 bases fitting TRBD2. The CDR3 has 15 amino acids. Germline V gene lookup returns CDR1 SGHNT and CDR2 YYREEE (reference sequence). The junction had 6 bases not matched to a gene; V was cut back by 0 bases and J by 3 bases. Here the CDR3 DNA reads TGTGCCAGCAGCTTGGCGGCGGGAGCGGTCTACGAGCAGTACTTC. Amino acids: CASSLAAGAVYEQYF.

This clone has only one observation. The chain recombines TRBV28 with TRBJ2-1; maybe TRBD2 (5 bases). Germline V gene sequence: CDR1 MDHEN, CDR2 SYDVKM. There are 16 residues in the CDR3. Trimming pared 6 bases from V and 5 bases from J, leaving 20 bases between. The CDR3 loop is CASRSPGEPLHNEQFF. DNA for the CDR3: TGTGCCAGCAGAAGTCCCGGGGAACCTCTACACAATGAGCAGTTCTTC.

The gene calls are TRBV9 and TRBJ2-7; 10 positions match TRBD1. This CDR3 contains 13 residues. CDR1 and CDR2 from the germline V gene are SGDLS and YYNGEE. V was pared by 4 bases and J by 4 bases, with 2 bases of the junction left unmatched. CDR3 DNA: TGTGCCAGCAGCAGGGACAGGGGTTACGAGCAGTACTTC. Translated: CASSRDRGYEQYF.

Relative to its sample, this clone is medium-sized. The rearrangement uses TRBV6-4 and TRBJ1-3, with TRBD1 as a possible D gene (6 bases). The V end was cut by 7 bases, the J end by 2 bases, with 21 bases between. In germline, CDR1 is MRHNA, CDR2 SNTAGT. This CDR3 has 17 amino acids. The CDR3 coding sequence is TGTGCCAGCATAGAAACCCAACAGGGTAATGCTGGAAACACCATATATTTT. Translating it yields CASIETQQGNAGNTIYF.

CDR3: CASTFLGANTGELFF. The CDR3 DNA sequence: TGTGCCAGTACCTTTCTTGGAGCGAACACCGGGGAGCTGTTTTTT. V gene TRBV19 combines with J gene TRBJ2-2, with no clear D. CDR3 length: 15 amino acids. Trimming took 7 bases from V and 0 from J, leaving 12 bases between them. Germline CDR1 LNHDA, CDR2 SQIVND (reference sequence).

This sequence joins TRBV5-1 and TRBJ2-2, with 8 bases that match TRBD1. This CDR3 contains 18 residues. The junction had 8 bases not matched to a gene; V was cut back by 0 bases and J by 1 base. Per germline, CDR1 SGHRS and CDR2 YFSETQ. The CDR3 DNA reads TGCGCCAGCAGCTTGGGCGACAGGGGCGCGCAGAACACCGGGGAGCTGTTTTTT. Its protein is CASSLGDRGAQNTGELFF.

This clone is labeled medium-sized (0.01 to 0.1%). The chain recombines TRBV30 with TRBJ2-2; no firm D call. The CDR3 consists of 11 residues. CDR1 and CDR2 from the germline V gene are GTSNPN and SVGIG (reference sequence). V was trimmed by 7 bases and J by 11 bases, leaving 14 bases between them. The CDR3 region is CASDTAYELFF. The CDR3 DNA reads TGTGCCTCAGACACAGCCTACGAGCTGTTTTTT.

The chain uses TRBV10-1 and TRBJ1-1; 12 nucleotides agree with TRBD1. Germline CDR1 and CDR2: WNHNN and SYGVQD (reference sequence). J was trimmed by 9 bases and V by 0 bases; bases with no gene match: 14. This CDR3 comprises 18 residues. Here the CDR3 DNA reads TGCGCCAGCAGTGAGTCGGCTCCGGGACAGGGGGCGAGAAGACAAGCTTTCTTT. Protein product: CASSESAPGQGARRQAFF.

The V and J genes are TRBV7-9 and TRBJ2-3; 10 bases are a match to TRBD2. CDR3 length: 14 residues. Germline-derived CDR1 and CDR2 are SEHNR and FQNEAQ (reference sequence). V shed 3 bases, J shed 3 bases, and the junction held 0 bases outside the gene matches. The CDR3 loop is CASSFSGRTDTQYF. CDR3 bases: TGTGCCAGCAGCTTTAGCGGGAGGACAGATACGCAGTATTTT.

The CDR3 coding sequence is TGTGCCTGGGACAGGGATTCCTACGAGCAGTACTTC. It encodes CAWDRDSYEQYF. The V call is TRBV30, the J call TRBJ2-7; 7 bases are a match to TRBD1. The germline gives CDR1 GTSNPN, CDR2 SVGIG (reference sequence). V was pared by 5 bases and J by 1 base, with 2 bases of the junction left unmatched. This CDR3 is 12 amino acids long.

The V and J genes are TRBV2 and TRBJ2-1; 11 nucleotides match TRBD2. Per germline, CDR1 SNHLY and CDR2 FYNNEI. The CDR3 consists of 15 residues. J was trimmed by 6 bases and V by 6 bases; bases with no gene match: 7. CDR3 residues: CASRKTSGTSNEQFF. In nucleotides, the CDR3 is TGTGCCAGCAGGAAGACTAGCGGGACTTCCAATGAGCAGTTCTTC.

The rearrangement links TRBV4-2 to TRBJ2-1; 10 positions match TRBD2. The germline V gene encodes CDR1 LGHNA and CDR2 YNFKEQ. The V segment lost 0 bases and the J segment 10 bases; nucleotides outside the gene matches: 9. The CDR3 runs to 16 residues. DNA for the CDR3: TGTGCCAGCAGCCAAGAAGTCCTAGCGGGAGTTAGGGAGCAGTTCTTC. This sequence encodes CASSQEVLAGVREQFF.

This clone was detected once. This sequence joins TRBV3-1 (or the pseudogene TRBV3-2) and TRBJ2-3; the match to TRBD2 covers 13 bases. CDR1 and CDR2 from the germline V gene are LGHDT and YNNKEL (reference sequence). CDR3 size: 17 residues. V was clipped by 4 bases and J by 5 bases; unmatched bases: 9. The CDR3 bases are TGTGCCAGCAGCCGAGCCGCAGGACTAGCGGGAGAAGATACGCAGTATTTT. It codes for CASSRAAGLAGEDTQYF.